These 10 T cell receptor beta chains came from one sample sequenced in a study of cytomegalovirus exposure and HLA in healthy donors. Some clones are missing from TCRdb's copy, which holds only in-frame ones; the method was immunoSEQ multiplex PCR. The data contain over 200,000 clones, less than 95% of them singletons. The material sequenced was PBMCs. These receptors all come from a woman aged 25 to 39 in good health and CMV-seronegative.

This chain joins TRBV6-5 and TRBJ2-7; TRBD2 matches 7 bases. This CDR3 spans 15 amino acids. Unmatched junction bases numbered 8, after V lost 0 bases and J lost 6 bases. Germline assignment: CDR1 MNHEY and CDR2 SVGAGI. The CDR3 nucleotides are TGTGCCAGCAGTTACTCAGGTTCGGCGGGGGTCGAGCAGTACTTC. Translation: CASSYSGSAGVEQYF.

This CDR3 is CASSSSSYEQYF. Written as DNA, the CDR3 is TGTGCCAGCAGCTCCTCCTCCTACGAGCAGTACTTC. The V gene is TRBV7-3, the J gene TRBJ2-7; D unresolved. CDR1 is SGHTA, CDR2 FQGTGA, per germline. V gave up 4 bases and J gave up 0 bases, with 4 bases separating them. The CDR3 loop spans 12 amino acids.

V gene TRBV7-3 combines with J gene TRBJ1-1; D is uncertain. Germline V gene lookup returns CDR1 SGHTA and CDR2 FQGTGA. The CDR3 covers 13 residues. The V end lost 7 bases, the J end lost 0 bases, and 9 bases lay between the germline ends. Written as DNA, the CDR3 is TGTGCCAGCACCCTTGGGTTGAACACTGAAGCTTTCTTT. This gives the protein CASTLGLNTEAFF.

V is TRBV11-1 and J is TRBJ2-7, with 7 bases that match TRBD1. V was clipped by 1 base and J by 4 bases; unmatched bases: 4. Germline loops: CDR1 SGHAT, CDR2 FQDESV (reference sequence). The CDR3 is made up of 14 amino acids. The CDR3 region has the DNA TGTGCCAGCAGCTTAGGACAGGGCACGTACGAGCAGTACTTC. Its translation: CASSLGQGTYEQYF.

The genes are TRBV25-1 and TRBJ2-5; D is ambiguous. This CDR3 has 16 amino acids. Per the germline V gene, CDR1 is MGHDK and CDR2 is SYGVNS. The ends were cut back, 4 bases at V and 1 base at J, with 16 bases in the middle. CDR3 in amino acids: CASSVTELSCQETQYF. CDR3 DNA sequence: TGTGCCAGCAGTGTTACAGAATTGTCCTGCCAAGAGACCCAGTACTTC.

The chain couples TRBV5-1 to TRBJ2-1, with 12 bases aligning to TRBD2. The ends lost 4 bases at V and 8 bases at J; junction bases unmatched: 7. The CDR3 sequence is 15 residues long. Germline assignment: CDR1 SGHRS and CDR2 YFSETQ. The CDR3 region has the DNA TGCGCCAGCAGCCCTAGCGGGAGGGCCGTCGATGAGCAGTTCTTC. It is translated as CASSPSGRAVDEQFF.

This sequence joins TRBV10-3 and TRBJ2-7, with D unclear. Trimming stripped 7 bases from V and 3 bases from J, with 13 bases between. This CDR3 contains 13 residues. In germline, CDR1 is ENHRY, CDR2 SYGVKD. The CDR3 reads CAIMADPRYEQYF. Written as DNA, the CDR3 is TGTGCCATCATGGCAGACCCCCGCTACGAGCAGTACTTC.

The chain has TRBV28 and TRBJ2-3; D is undetermined. CDR1 and CDR2 (germline): MDHEN, SYDVKM. V was trimmed by 7 bases and J by 1 base, leaving 9 bases between them. There are 13 residues in the CDR3. The CDR3, as DNA: TGTGCCAGCAAACACGGAGGCACAGATACGCAGTATTTT. It encodes CASKHGGTDTQYF.

The J gene is TRBJ2-2, the V gene TRBV7-9, with unresolved D. The V and J ends lost 2 bases and 7 bases respectively, with 8 bases between them. Germline loops: CDR1 SEHNR, CDR2 FQNEAQ (reference sequence). The CDR3 has 13 amino acids. CDR3 DNA sequence: TGTGCCAGCAGCTTATGGGCAGTCGGGGAGCTGTTTTTT. Translating gives CASSLWAVGELFF. Looking up the rest from reference TRBV7-9 and TRBJ2-2 gives the full variable domain: DTGVSQNPRHKITKRGQNVTFRCDPISEHNRLYWYRQTLGQGPEFLTYFQNEAQLEKSRLLSDRFSAERPKGSFSTLEIQRTEQGDSAMYLCASSLWAVGELFFGEGSRLTVL.

The chain has TRBV27 and TRBJ2-5; D tentatively reads TRBD1 or TRBD2 (5 bases each). CDR1 and CDR2 (germline): MNHEY, SMNVEV (reference sequence). V lost 4 bases and J 4 bases, leaving 25 bases between the germline ends. The CDR3 has 18 amino acids. The CDR3 protein is CASSSRPPGLASRETQYF. CDR3 coding DNA: TGTGCCAGCAGTTCGCGCCCCCCGGGGCTAGCTTCACGAGAGACCCAGTACTTC.